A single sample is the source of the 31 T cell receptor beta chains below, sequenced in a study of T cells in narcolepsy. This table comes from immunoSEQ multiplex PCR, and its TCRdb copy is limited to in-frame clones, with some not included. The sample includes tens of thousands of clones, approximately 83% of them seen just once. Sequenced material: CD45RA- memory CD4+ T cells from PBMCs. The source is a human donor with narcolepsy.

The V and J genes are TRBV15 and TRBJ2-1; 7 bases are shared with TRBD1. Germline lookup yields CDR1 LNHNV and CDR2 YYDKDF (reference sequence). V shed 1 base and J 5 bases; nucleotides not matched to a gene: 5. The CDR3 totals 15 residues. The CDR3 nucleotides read TGTGCCACCAGCAGAGGGGGACAGAGCCACAATGAGCAGTTCTTC. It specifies CATSRGGQSHNEQFF.

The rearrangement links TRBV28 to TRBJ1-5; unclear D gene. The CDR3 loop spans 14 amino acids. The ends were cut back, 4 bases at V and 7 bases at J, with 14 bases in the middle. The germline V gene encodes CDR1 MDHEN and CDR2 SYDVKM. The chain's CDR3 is CASSSYTDSQPQHF. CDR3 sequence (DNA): TGTGCCAGCAGTTCTTACACGGACTCGCAGCCCCAGCATTTT.

CDR3: CASSDSSAYNEQFF. DNA of the CDR3: TGTGCCAGCAGTGACAGCTCAGCCTACAATGAGCAGTTCTTC. This chain links TRBV2 with TRBJ2-1; D unresolved. The CDR3 runs 14 residues. The germline V gene has CDR1 SNHLY and CDR2 FYNNEI. V lost 3 bases and J 2 bases, leaving 8 bases between the germline ends.

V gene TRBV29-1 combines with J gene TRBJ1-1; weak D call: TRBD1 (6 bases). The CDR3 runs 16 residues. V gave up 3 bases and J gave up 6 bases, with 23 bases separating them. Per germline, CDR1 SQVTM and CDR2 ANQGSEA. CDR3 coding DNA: TGCAGCGTTGACGGGGCCCGGCGGGGGAGGGGGGCTGAAGCTTTCTTT. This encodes CSVDGARRGRGAEAFF.

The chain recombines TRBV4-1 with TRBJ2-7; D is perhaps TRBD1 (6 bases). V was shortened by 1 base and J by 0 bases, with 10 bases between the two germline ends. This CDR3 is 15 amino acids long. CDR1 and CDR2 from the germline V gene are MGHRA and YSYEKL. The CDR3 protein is CASSQGPGVSYEQYF. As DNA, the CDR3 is TGCGCCAGCAGCCAAGGGCCAGGGGTCTCCTACGAGCAGTACTTC.

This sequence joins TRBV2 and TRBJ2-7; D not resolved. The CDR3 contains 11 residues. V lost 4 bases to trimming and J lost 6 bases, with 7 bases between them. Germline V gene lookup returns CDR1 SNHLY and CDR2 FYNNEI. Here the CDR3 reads CASSVYSEQYF. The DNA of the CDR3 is TGTGCCAGCAGTGTATACAGCGAGCAGTACTTC.

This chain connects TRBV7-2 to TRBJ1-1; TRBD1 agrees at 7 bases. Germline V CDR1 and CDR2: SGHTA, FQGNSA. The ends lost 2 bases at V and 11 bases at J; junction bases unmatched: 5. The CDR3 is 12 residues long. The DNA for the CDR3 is TGTGCCAGCAGCTTACGACAGGGTTGGGCTTTCTTT. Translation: CASSLRQGWAFF. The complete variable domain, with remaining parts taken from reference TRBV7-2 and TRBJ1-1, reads GAGVSQSPSNKVTEKGKDVELRCDPISGHTALYWYRQSLGQGLEFLIYFQGNSAPDKSGLPSDRFSAERTGGSVSTLTIQRTQQEDSAVYLCASSLRQGWAFFGQGTRLTVV.

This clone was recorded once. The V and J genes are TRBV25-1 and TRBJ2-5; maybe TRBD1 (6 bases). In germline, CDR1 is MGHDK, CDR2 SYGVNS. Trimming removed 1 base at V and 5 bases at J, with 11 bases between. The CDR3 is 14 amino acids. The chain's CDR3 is CASSESTGLETQYF. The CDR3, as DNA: TGTGCCAGCAGTGAATCGACAGGTTTGGAGACCCAGTACTTC.

The CDR3 DNA reads as TGCACCAGCAGCCCCCCAAATTCGGACACCTGCAAGCACAATGAGCAGTTCTTC. Translated, it gives CTSSPPNSDTCKHNEQFF. The chain couples TRBV1 to TRBJ2-1; the table's TRBD1 call for D was not verified on the DNA. TRBV1 has pseudogene status. The CDR3 has 18 amino acids.

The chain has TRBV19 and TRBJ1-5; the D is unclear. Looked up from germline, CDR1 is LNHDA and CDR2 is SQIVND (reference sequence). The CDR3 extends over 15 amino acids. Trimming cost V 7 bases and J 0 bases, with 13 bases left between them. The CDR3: CASKVTDNSNQPQHF. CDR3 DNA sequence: TGTGCCAGTAAGGTGACGGATAATAGCAATCAGCCCCAGCATTTT.

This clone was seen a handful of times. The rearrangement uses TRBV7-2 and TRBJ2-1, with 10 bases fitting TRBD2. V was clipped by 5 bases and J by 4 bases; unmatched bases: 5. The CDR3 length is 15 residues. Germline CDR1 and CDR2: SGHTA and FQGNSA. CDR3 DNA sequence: TGTGCCAGCAGCCTTAGCGGGGGGCCTTACAATGAGCAGTTCTTC. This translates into CASSLSGGPYNEQFF.

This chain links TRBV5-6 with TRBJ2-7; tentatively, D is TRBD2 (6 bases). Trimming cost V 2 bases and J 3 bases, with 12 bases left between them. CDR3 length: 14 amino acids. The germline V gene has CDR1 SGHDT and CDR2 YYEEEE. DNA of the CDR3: TGTGCCAGCAGCTTCGCGGGGAGACTCTACGAGCAGTACTTC. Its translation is CASSFAGRLYEQYF. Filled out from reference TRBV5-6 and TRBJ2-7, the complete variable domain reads DAGVTQSPTHLIKTRGQQVTLRCSPKSGHDTVSWYQQALGQGPQFIFQYYEEEERQRGNFPDRFSGHQFPNYSSELNVNALLLGDSALYLCASSFAGRLYEQYFGPGTRLTVT.

The CDR3 sequence is CASSFRGARGGNQPQHF. For the CDR3, the DNA is TGTGCCAGCAGCTTTCGGGGTGCCCGGGGTGGCAATCAGCCCCAGCATTTT. This rearrangement joins TRBV5-6 to TRBJ1-5, with no clear D. V lost 2 bases and J 2 bases, leaving 17 bases between the germline ends. The CDR3 consists of 17 residues. Germline CDR1 SGHDT, CDR2 YYEEEE.

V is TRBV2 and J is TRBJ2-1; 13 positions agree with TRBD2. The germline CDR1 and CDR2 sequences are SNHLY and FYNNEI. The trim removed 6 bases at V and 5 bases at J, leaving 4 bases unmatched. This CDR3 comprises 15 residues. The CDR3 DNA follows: TGTGCCAGCAGACGACTAGCGGGAGGTGACAATGAGCAGTTCTTC. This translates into CASRRLAGGDNEQFF.

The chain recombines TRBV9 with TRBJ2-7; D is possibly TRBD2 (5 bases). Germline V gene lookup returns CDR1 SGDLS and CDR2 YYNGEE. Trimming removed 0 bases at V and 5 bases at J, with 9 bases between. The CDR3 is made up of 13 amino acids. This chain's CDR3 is CASSVGPADEQYF. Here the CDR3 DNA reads TGTGCCAGCAGCGTAGGTCCAGCGGACGAGCAGTACTTC. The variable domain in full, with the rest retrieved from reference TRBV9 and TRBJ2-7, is DSGVTQTPKHLITATGQRVTLRCSPRSGDLSVYWYQQSLDQGLQFLIQYYNGEERAKGNILERFSAQQFPDLHSELNLSSLELGDSALYFCASSVGPADEQYFGPGTRLTVT.

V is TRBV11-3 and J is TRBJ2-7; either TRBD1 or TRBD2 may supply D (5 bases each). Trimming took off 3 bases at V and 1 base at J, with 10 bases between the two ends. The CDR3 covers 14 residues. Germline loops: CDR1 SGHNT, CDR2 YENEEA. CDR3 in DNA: TGTGCCAGCAGCTTGAGGGACGGATCCTACGAGCAGTACTTC. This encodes CASSLRDGSYEQYF.

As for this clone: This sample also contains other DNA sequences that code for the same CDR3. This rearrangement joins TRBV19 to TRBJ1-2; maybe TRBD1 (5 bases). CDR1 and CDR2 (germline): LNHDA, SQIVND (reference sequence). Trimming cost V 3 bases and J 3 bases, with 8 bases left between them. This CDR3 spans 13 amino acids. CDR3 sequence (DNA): TGTGCCAGTAGTATCTTGGGGGACTATGGCTACACCTTC. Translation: CASSILGDYGYTF.

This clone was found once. CDR3 sequence reads: CASSPQGTGLMNTEAFF. The CDR3 coding sequence is TGTGCCAGCTCACCACAAGGGACAGGGCTCATGAACACTGAAGCTTTCTTT. V gene TRBV18 combines with J gene TRBJ1-1, with 9 positions matching TRBD1. J gave up 0 bases and V 1 base, and 6 bases lay outside the gene matches. The CDR3 loop spans 17 amino acids. CDR1 and CDR2 from the germline V gene are KGHSH and LQKENI. Together with reference TRBV18 and TRBJ1-1, the CDR3 gives the full variable domain: NAGVMQNPRHLVRRRGQEARLRCSPMKGHSHVYWYRQLPEEGLKFMVYLQKENIIDESGMPKERFSAEFPKEGPSILRIQQVVRGDSAAYFCASSPQGTGLMNTEAFFGQGTRLTVV.

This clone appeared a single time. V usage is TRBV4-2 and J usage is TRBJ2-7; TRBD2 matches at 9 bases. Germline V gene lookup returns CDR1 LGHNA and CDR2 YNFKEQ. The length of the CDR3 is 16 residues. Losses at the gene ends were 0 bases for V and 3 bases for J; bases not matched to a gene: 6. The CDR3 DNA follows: TGTGCCAGCAGCCAAGAGGCTAGCGGGATGGTCTACGAGCAGTACTTC. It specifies CASSQEASGMVYEQYF.

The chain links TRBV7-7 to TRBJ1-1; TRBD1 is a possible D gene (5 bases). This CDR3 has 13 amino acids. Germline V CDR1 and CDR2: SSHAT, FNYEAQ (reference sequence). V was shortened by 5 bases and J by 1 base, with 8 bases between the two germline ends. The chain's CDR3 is CASSLGQNTEAFF. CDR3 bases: TGTGCCAGCAGCCTAGGACAGAACACTGAAGCTTTCTTT.

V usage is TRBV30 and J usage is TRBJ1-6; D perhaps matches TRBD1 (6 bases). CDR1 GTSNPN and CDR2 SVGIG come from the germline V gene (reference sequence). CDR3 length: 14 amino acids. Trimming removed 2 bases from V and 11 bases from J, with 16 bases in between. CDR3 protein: CAWSSGAIPPPLHF. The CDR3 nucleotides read TGTGCCTGGAGTTCAGGGGCCATTCCCCCACCCCTCCACTTT.

Written as DNA, the CDR3 is TGTGCCTGGAGTGGGGCAGGATGGAGTCAGCCCCAGCATTTT. This codes for CAWSGAGWSQPQHF. This chain joins TRBV30 and TRBJ1-5, with D unclear. Germline CDR1 GTSNPN, CDR2 SVGIG (reference sequence). This CDR3 region has 14 residues. Trimming removed 1 base from V and 6 bases from J, with 13 bases in between.

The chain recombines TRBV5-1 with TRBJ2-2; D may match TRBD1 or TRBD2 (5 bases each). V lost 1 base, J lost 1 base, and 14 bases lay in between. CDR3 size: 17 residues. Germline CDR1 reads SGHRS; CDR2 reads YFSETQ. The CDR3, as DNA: TGCGCCAGCAGCTTGAGGGGCCAGGGAGTGAACACCGGGGAGCTGTTTTTT. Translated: CASSLRGQGVNTGELFF. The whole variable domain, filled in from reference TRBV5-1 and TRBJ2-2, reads KAGVTQTPRYLIKTRGQQVTLSCSPISGHRSVSWYQQTPGQGLQFLFEYFSETQRNKGNFPGRFSGRQFSNSRSEMNVSTLELGDSALYLCASSLRGQGVNTGELFFGEGSRLTVL.

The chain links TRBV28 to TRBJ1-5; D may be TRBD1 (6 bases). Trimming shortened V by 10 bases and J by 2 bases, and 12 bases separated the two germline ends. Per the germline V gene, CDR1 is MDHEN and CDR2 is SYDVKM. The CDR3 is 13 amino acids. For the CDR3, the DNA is TGTGCCACTAAACAGGGCGGCAATCAGCCCCAGCATTTT. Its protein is CATKQGGNQPQHF.

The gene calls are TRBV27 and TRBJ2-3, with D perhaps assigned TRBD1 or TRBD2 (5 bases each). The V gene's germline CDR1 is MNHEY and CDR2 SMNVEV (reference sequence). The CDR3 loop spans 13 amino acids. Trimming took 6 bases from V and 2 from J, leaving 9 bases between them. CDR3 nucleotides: TGTGCCAGCAGCGGGACGCTCACAGATACGCAGTATTTT. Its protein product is CASSGTLTDTQYF.

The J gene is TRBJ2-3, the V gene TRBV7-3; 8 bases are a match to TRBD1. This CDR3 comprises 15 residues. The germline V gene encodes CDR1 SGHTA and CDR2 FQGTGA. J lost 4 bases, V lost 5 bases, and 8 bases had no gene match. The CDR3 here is CASSLGQGRADTQYF. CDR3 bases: TGTGCCAGCAGCCTCGGACAGGGAAGGGCAGATACGCAGTATTTT. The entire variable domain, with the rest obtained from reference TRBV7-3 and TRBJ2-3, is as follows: GAGVSQTPSNKVTEKGKYVELRCDPISGHTALYWYRQSLGQGPEFLIYFQGTGAADDSGLPNDRFFAVRPEGSVSTLKIQRTERGDSAVYLCASSLGQGRADTQYFGPGTRLTVL.

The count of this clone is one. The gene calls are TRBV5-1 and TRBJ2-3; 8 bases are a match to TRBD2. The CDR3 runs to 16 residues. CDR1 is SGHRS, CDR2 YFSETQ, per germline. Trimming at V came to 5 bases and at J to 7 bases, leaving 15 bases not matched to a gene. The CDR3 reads CASSPDAPGGPHTQYF. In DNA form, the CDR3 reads TGCGCCAGCAGTCCCGACGCACCGGGAGGGCCGCATACGCAGTATTTT.

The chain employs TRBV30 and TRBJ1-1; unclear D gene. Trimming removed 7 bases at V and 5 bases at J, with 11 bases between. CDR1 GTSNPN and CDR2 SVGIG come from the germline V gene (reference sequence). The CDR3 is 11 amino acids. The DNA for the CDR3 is TGTGCCTCCAGTGTAGGAACTGAAGCTTTCTTT. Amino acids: CASSVGTEAFF.

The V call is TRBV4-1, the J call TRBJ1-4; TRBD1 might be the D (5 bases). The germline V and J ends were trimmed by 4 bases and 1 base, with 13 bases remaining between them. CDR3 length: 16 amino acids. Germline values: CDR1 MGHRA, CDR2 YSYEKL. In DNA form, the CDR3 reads TGCGCCAGCAGCCCTTCTTTCGGGGGAACTAATGAAAAACTGTTTTTT. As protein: CASSPSFGGTNEKLFF.

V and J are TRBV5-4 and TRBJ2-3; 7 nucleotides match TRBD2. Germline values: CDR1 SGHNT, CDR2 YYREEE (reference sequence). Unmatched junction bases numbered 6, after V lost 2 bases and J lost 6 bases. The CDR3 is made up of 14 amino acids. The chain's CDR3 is CASSLKAGRDTQYF. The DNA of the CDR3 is TGTGCCAGCAGCTTAAAAGCGGGACGGGATACGCAGTATTTT.

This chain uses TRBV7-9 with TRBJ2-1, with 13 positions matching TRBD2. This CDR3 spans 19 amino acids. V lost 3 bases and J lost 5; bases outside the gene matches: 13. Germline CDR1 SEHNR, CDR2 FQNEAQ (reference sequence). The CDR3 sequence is CASSFWGRGLAGIDNEQFF. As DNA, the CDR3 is TGTGCCAGCAGCTTCTGGGGTCGGGGACTAGCGGGAATAGACAATGAGCAGTTCTTC.